Below, 2 T cell receptor beta chains from the same sample are listed, as sequenced in a study of blood T cell repertoires in COVID-19. TCRdb's copy holds only in-frame clones and misses some; the assay was immunoSEQ multiplex PCR. This repertoire shows under 200,000 clones, roughly 84% found once; its top ten account for about 1.5%. Source material: peripheral blood. These receptors came from a human donor in a cohort sampled during active COVID-19.

The V call is TRBV19, the J call TRBJ2-1, with TRBD1 matching 9 bases. From germline, CDR1 is LNHDA and CDR2 SQIVND (reference sequence). The J segment lost 3 bases and the V segment lost 4 bases, leaving 7 bases of the junction unmatched. CDR3 length: 16 residues. The CDR3, as DNA: TGTGCCAGTAGTACTCACGACAGGGGGGGCTACAATGAGCAGTTCTTC. The encoded protein is CASSTHDRGGYNEQFF.

This chain uses TRBV25-1 with TRBJ1-6, with D hard to call. CDR3 length: 13 amino acids. Germline V gene data show CDR1 as MGHDK and CDR2 as SYGVNS. Trimming shortened V by 7 bases and J by 7 bases, and 11 bases separated the two germline ends. CDR3 in amino acids: CASTETTNSPLHF. DNA for the CDR3: TGTGCCAGCACCGAGACAACGAATTCACCCCTCCACTTT.